What follows describes a single TCR beta chain. The target antigen is unknown. This sample stems from a study of response to subunit inactivated influenza vaccine. Whole-study results and caveats: Authors proposed each seasonal influenza vaccination draws in few new T cells.

CDR1 and CDR2 from the germline V gene are MNHEY and SVGEGT. This CDR3 contains 14 residues. Between the trimmed V and J ends, which lost 1 base and 0 bases, there was a span of 7 bases. TCRdb fed the RT-PCR reads into MiXCR, producing one record per CDR3 protein. The data contain 650,000 to 800,000 distinct CDR3 sequences, 18% of them singletons. The clonotype comes from a man aged 50 to 59 who received an inactivated influenza vaccine. This sequence joins TRBV6-2 or TRBV6-3 and TRBJ2-7, with D possibly TRBD2 on 6 matching bases. The specimen was PBMCs from blood, collected about 5 days after vaccination. The CDR3 here is CASSYWRGSYEQYF. Written as DNA, the CDR3 is TGTGCCAGCAGTTACTGGAGGGGCTCCTACGAGCAGTACTTC.